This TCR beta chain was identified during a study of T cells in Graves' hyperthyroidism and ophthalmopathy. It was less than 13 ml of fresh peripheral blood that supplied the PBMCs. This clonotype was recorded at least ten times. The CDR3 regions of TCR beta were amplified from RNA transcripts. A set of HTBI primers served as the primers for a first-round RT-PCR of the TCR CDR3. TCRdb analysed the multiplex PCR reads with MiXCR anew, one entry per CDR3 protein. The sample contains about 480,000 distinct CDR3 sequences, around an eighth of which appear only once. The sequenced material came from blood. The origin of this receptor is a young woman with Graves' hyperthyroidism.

The CDR3 spells CSARDLPSAGNTIYF. The CDR3 nucleotides are TGCAGTGCTAGAGATCTTCCGTCGGCTGGAAACACCATATATTTT. The chain links TRBV20-1 to TRBJ1-3; D remains unclear. This CDR3 has 15 residues. From germline, CDR1 is DFQATT and CDR2 SNEGSKA (reference sequence). Trimming took off 0 bases at V and 2 bases at J, with 11 bases between the two ends.